What follows describes a single TCR beta chain. Original processing notes: Nucleated cell number was recorded as an estimate derived from reference gene primer amplification. Libraries were prepared by immunoSEQ multiplex PCR; TCRdb keeps only in-frame clonotypes and omits some of them. V, J and clone size were drawn from that table, and D and trimming were deduced from the DNA. The profile covers fewer than 350,000 clones, with 81% appearing a single time and roughly 2.9% taken by the ten largest. This entry belongs to a study of blood T cell repertoires in COVID-19. Study overall: Collection of acute and convalescent COVID-19 samples took place in the United States, Italy and Spain. The cDNA or gDNA used as material had been derived from T cells, B-cell-depleted T cells, or PBMCs.

Specimen: peripheral blood. The origin of this receptor is a woman in her sixties or seventies with active or convalescent COVID-19.

CDR3 in amino acids: CASRLTGTGSYGYTF. The CDR3 DNA reads TGTGCCAGTAGGCTCACCGGGACAGGTAGTTATGGCTACACCTTC. V gene TRBV19 combines with J gene TRBJ1-2, with 8 bases lining up with TRBD1. The CDR3 length is 15 residues. The V and J ends lost 6 bases and 5 bases, in that order; junction bases with no gene match: 11. Germline V lookup: CDR1 LNHDA, CDR2 SQIVND (reference sequence).